This T cell receptor beta chain was found in a study of CD8+CD57+ T cells in acquired aplastic anemia. Investigators profiled TCR beta VDJ and CDR3 from genomic DNA template. TCRdb reanalysed the reads using MiXCR and keeps one entry per CDR3 protein. The table includes around 400,000 distinct CDR3 sequences, about two thirds detected once. A note on this clonotype: At one boundary the junction diverges from the germline segment, which might be a read error.

Germline V gene lookup returns CDR1 LNHNV and CDR2 YYDKDF (reference sequence). The CDR3 is made up of 16 amino acids. The chain joins TRBV15 to TRBJ2-5; the match to TRBD2 covers 8 bases. Input material: sorted CD4+, CD8+, or CD8+CD57+ T cells (not recorded which) from PBMCs. The source is a human donor in good health, serving as a control. CDR3: CATSKPGGRGQESPYF. CDR3 sequence (DNA): TGTGCCACCAGCAAACCGGGGGGGAGAGGTCAAGAGTCCCCCTACTTT.